The 16 T cell receptor beta chains below all came from one sample that was sequenced in a study of Ad26.COV2.S vaccination and SARS-CoV-2 variants. Repertoires were generated with immunoSEQ multiplex PCR, while TCRdb's copy carries only in-frame clones and drops some. This table has some 350,000 clones, 90% to 95% appearing once. This sample comprised peripheral blood, obtained after recovery from COVID-19. The receptors derive from a human donor who had recovered from COVID-19.

The chain recombines TRBV28 with TRBJ2-2; tentatively, D is TRBD2 (6 bases). The CDR3 totals 15 residues. V was clipped by 3 bases and J by 4 bases, with 12 bases between them. Germline V gene lookup returns CDR1 MDHEN and CDR2 SYDVKM. CDR3 amino acids: CASSFPGVSTGELFF. CDR3 DNA sequence: TGTGCCAGCAGTTTCCCGGGAGTCTCCACCGGGGAGCTGTTTTTT.

The chain uses TRBV19 and TRBJ1-1; D is undetermined. The V and J ends lost 5 bases and 5 bases respectively, with 21 bases between them. Per the germline V gene, CDR1 is LNHDA and CDR2 is SQIVND (reference sequence). The CDR3 is 16 amino acids. The CDR3 loop is CASSLPWAGSGTEAFF. DNA of the CDR3: TGTGCCAGTAGTCTCCCTTGGGCGGGCTCGGGGACTGAAGCTTTCTTT.

The gene calls are TRBV4-1 and TRBJ2-3; 7 positions match TRBD2. The V gene's germline CDR1 is MGHRA and CDR2 YSYEKL. This CDR3 region has 16 residues. V gave up 0 bases and J gave up 2 bases; unmatched junction bases: 5. Here the CDR3 reads CASSQDGLADTDTQYF. CDR3 sequence (DNA): TGCGCCAGCAGCCAAGATGGTCTAGCGGACACAGATACGCAGTATTTT.

The V and J genes are TRBV2 and TRBJ1-2, with unresolved D. The germline V and J ends were trimmed by 8 bases and 5 bases, with 15 bases remaining between them. Germline V lookup: CDR1 SNHLY, CDR2 FYNNEI. This CDR3 has 13 amino acids. CDR3 loop: CASGVGRNYGYTF. The CDR3 DNA reads as TGTGCCAGCGGTGTTGGACGGAATTATGGCTACACCTTC.

The J gene is TRBJ1-1, the V gene TRBV5-4; 7 bases align to TRBD1. CDR3 length: 13 amino acids. Germline CDR1 SGHNT, CDR2 YYREEE (reference sequence). Unmatched junction bases numbered 11, after V lost 4 bases and J lost 11 bases. CDR3 residues: CASSTGQQATAFF. The CDR3 bases are TGTGCCAGCAGCACGGGACAGCAAGCAACGGCTTTCTTT.

The chain employs TRBV7-2 and TRBJ1-5; D perhaps matches TRBD1 (5 bases). This CDR3 has 16 residues. In germline, CDR1 is SGHTA, CDR2 FQGNSA. V gave up 5 bases and J gave up 6 bases, with 20 bases separating them. CDR3 protein: CASSHASLRGPQPQHF. CDR3 nucleotide sequence: TGTGCCAGCAGCCACGCCTCGTTGAGGGGTCCTCAGCCCCAGCATTTT.

The gene calls are TRBV5-1 and TRBJ2-7; no clear D. V lost 0 bases and J lost 6, with 10 bases in between. Germline values: CDR1 SGHRS, CDR2 YFSETQ. The CDR3 has 13 amino acids. This CDR3 is CASSLGVGIEQYF. The CDR3 region has the DNA TGCGCCAGCAGCTTGGGGGTAGGGATCGAGCAGTACTTC.

The V and J genes are TRBV4-1 and TRBJ1-5, with a weak D call TRBD1 (5 bases). Germline assignment: CDR1 MGHRA and CDR2 YSYEKL. V lost 3 bases and J 5 bases, leaving 17 bases between the germline ends. The length of the CDR3 is 16 residues. The CDR3 DNA follows: TGCGCCAGCAGCCACAGAGCCCGGGACCCCTATCAGCCCCAGCATTTT. Its protein product is CASSHRARDPYQPQHF.

This chain connects TRBV19 to TRBJ2-2; 7 bases line up with TRBD1. CDR1 is LNHDA and CDR2 is SQIVND in the germline V gene (reference sequence). The CDR3 totals 15 residues. The V gene end was trimmed by 0 bases and the J gene end by 8 bases; junction bases not matched to a gene: 6. This CDR3 is CASSIEGQARGELFF. CDR3 DNA: TGTGCCAGTAGTATAGAAGGACAGGCGAGAGGGGAGCTGTTTTTT.

CDR3 sequence (DNA): TGCGCCAGCAGCCAAGGCGCCGTAGCGGGGAGTTACAATGAGCAGTTCTTC. This gives the protein CASSQGAVAGSYNEQFF. The gene calls are TRBV4-3 and TRBJ2-1; 8 bases line up with TRBD2. CDR3 size: 17 residues. V shed 1 base and J 4 bases; nucleotides not matched to a gene: 9. Germline loops: CDR1 LGHNA, CDR2 YSLEER.

The chain employs TRBV6-5 and TRBJ1-1; no definite D call. CDR1 and CDR2 from the germline V gene are MNHEY and SVGAGI. The CDR3 runs to 11 residues. V gave up 6 bases and J gave up 0 bases, with 2 bases separating them. As DNA, the CDR3 is TGTGCCAGCAGGTTGAACACTGAAGCTTTCTTT. Amino acids: CASRLNTEAFF.

The table lists this clone with a count of one. The chain joins TRBV2 to TRBJ1-1, with TRBD1 identical over 7 bases. CDR3 length equals 13 residues. Germline CDR1 is SNHLY and CDR2 is FYNNEI. V lost 4 bases to trimming and J lost 3 bases; unmatched junction nucleotides: 2. The CDR3 here is CASSGQGHTEAFF. The CDR3 DNA reads TGTGCCAGCAGTGGACAGGGACACACTGAAGCTTTCTTT.

The rearrangement uses TRBV7-8 and TRBJ1-4; perhaps TRBD1 as D (5 bases). There are 15 residues in the CDR3. V was clipped by 4 bases and J by 8 bases, with 17 bases between them. Germline lookup yields CDR1 SGHVS and CDR2 FQNEAQ. The CDR3 region has the DNA TGTGCCAGCAGCTCCGGTGGGAGGGGCGACGAAAAACTGTTTTTT. Its translation: CASSSGGRGDEKLFF.

The chain recombines TRBV6-5 with TRBJ2-5; no clear D gene. CDR1 is MNHEY and CDR2 is SVGAGI in the germline V gene. The CDR3 consists of 12 residues. The V gene lost 2 bases and the J gene lost 4 bases, with 5 bases spanning the gap. The CDR3 DNA reads as TGTGCCAGCAGTTACACCCGAGAGACCCAGTACTTC. The encoded protein is CASSYTRETQYF.

The rearrangement uses TRBV5-1 and TRBJ2-5; D may be TRBD2 (7 bases). Per germline, CDR1 SGHRS and CDR2 YFSETQ. The CDR3 consists of 16 residues. V lost 4 bases and J lost 1, with 17 bases in between. The CDR3 sequence is CASSPEGGGGQETQYF. As DNA, the CDR3 is TGCGCCAGCAGCCCCGAGGGGGGGGGAGGCCAAGAGACCCAGTACTTC.

V usage is TRBV3-1 (or the pseudogene TRBV3-2) and J usage is TRBJ1-6; D perhaps matches TRBD1 (5 bases). The CDR3 sequence is 16 residues long. Trimming left V 4 bases short and J 7 bases short, with 17 bases between. Germline CDR1 reads LGHDT; CDR2 reads YNNKEL (reference sequence). The CDR3 region has the DNA TGTGCCAGCAGCCGGGCCGGGGGTACGGGAAATTCACCCCTCCACTTT. Protein sequence: CASSRAGGTGNSPLHF.